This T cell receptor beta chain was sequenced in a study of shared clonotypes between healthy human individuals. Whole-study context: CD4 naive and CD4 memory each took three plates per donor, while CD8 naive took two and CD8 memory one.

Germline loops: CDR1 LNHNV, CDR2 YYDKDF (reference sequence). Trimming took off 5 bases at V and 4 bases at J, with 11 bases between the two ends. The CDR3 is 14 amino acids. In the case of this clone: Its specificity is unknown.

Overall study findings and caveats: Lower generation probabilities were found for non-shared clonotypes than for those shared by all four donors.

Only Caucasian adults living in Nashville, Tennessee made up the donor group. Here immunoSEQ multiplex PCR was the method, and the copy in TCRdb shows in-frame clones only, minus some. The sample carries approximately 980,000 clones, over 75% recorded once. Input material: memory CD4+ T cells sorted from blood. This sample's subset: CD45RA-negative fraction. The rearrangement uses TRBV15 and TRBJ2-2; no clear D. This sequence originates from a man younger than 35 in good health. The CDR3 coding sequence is TGTGCCACCAGCGGCGGATTGTCCACCGGGGAGCTGTTTTTT. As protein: CATSGGLSTGELFF.